This T cell receptor (beta chain) was sequenced during a study of identical twins. TCRdb analysed the 5' RACE reads with MiXCR anew, one entry per CDR3 protein. This table holds 350,000 to 500,000 distinct CDR3 sequences, approximately 17% found once. The CDR3 is 14 amino acids. The germline V gene has CDR1 SGHDT and CDR2 YYEEEE. V was clipped by 0 bases and J by 3 bases, with 10 bases between them. The study's findings and limits: Within monozygotic twins, out-of-frame TCR alpha sharing was underestimated by the models. Compared with unrelated sharing, twin-shared out-of-frame alpha sequences had more low-probability sequences. The authors noted that invariant MAIT and iNKT cells could partly confound zero-insertion analyses. Clonotypes of the beta chain that were abundant in cord blood carried fewer insertions (memory repertoires showed none).

This clonotype was found many times. Its antigen is currently unknown. This clonotype was obtained from a man between 45 and 60 years old in good health. Sequenced: naive T cells sorted from blood. The gene calls are TRBV5-6 and TRBJ2-7, with D tentatively TRBD1 or TRBD2 (6 bases each). This chain's CDR3 is CASSLGRGLYEQYF. CDR3 DNA: TGTGCCAGCAGCTTGGGCAGGGGACTCTACGAGCAGTACTTC. The variable domain in full, with the rest retrieved from reference TRBV5-6 and TRBJ2-7, is DAGVTQSPTHLIKTRGQQVTLRCSPKSGHDTVSWYQQALGQGPQFIFQYYEEEERQRGNFPDRFSGHQFPNYSSELNVNALLLGDSALYLCASSLGRGLYEQYFGPGTRLTVT.